This T cell receptor beta chain was identified in a study of radiotherapy plus CTLA-4 blockade in lung cancer. Notes on the study in general: Reportedly, early blood T cell clone dynamics best predicted response, with interferon-beta.

The CDR3 totals 14 residues. Trimming pared 2 bases from V and 0 bases from J, leaving 5 bases between. Germline CDR1 MDHEN, CDR2 SYDVKM. Here immunoSEQ multiplex PCR was the method, and the copy in TCRdb shows in-frame clones only, minus some. The table lists 75,000 or so clones, around 82% of them singletons, with around 7% in the top ten. This clone is labeled medium-sized. Antigen specificity is unknown. This sample comprised peripheral blood, obtained from a patient treated with radiotherapy plus ipilimumab. This chain connects TRBV28 to TRBJ1-3, with D uncertain. This sequence was found in a human donor with non-small cell lung cancer who had a complete response to radiotherapy plus ipilimumab. CDR3 sequence: CASSLPFSGNTIYF. The CDR3 DNA follows: TGTGCCAGCAGTTTACCCTTCTCTGGAAACACCATATATTTT.